This T cell receptor beta chain stems from a study of T cell responses to AZD1222 COVID-19 vaccine. The ends were cut back, 0 bases at V and 0 bases at J, with 10 bases in the middle. CDR3 size: 16 residues. The germline V gene encodes CDR1 SGHDT and CDR2 YYEEEE. TCRdb keeps only in-frame clones here, not all; method: immunoSEQ multiplex PCR. The profile shows under 150,000 clones, 80% to 95% of them singletons. The chain combines TRBV5-6 with TRBJ1-3, with unresolved D. The receptor comes from an adult in good health. Here the sequenced sample was peripheral blood, taken on day 0 of AZD1222 vaccination. CDR3 sequence (DNA): TGTGCCAGCAGCTTGGGGCAGCTCTTCTCTGGAAACACCATATATTTT. Amino acid sequence: CASSLGQLFSGNTIYF.